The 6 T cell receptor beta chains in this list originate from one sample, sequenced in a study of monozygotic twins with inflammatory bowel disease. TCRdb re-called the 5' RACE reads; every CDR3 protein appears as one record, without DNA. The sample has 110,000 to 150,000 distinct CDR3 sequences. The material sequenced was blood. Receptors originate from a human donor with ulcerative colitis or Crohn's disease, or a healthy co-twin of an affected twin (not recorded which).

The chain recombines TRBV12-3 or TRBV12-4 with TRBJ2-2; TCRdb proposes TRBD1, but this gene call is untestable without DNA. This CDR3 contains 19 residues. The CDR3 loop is CASSLNPGQTPQNTGELFF.

This chain's CDR3 is CASALAGDPTGELFF. The chain recombines TRBV9 with TRBJ2-2; TCRdb gives TRBD2 as the D gene, but with no DNA this cannot be confirmed. The CDR3 is made up of 15 amino acids. In germline, CDR1 is SGDLS, CDR2 YYNGEE.

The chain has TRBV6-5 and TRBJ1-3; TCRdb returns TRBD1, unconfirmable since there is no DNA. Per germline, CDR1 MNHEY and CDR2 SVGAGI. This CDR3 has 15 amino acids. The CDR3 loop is CASSYLGGSGNTIYF.

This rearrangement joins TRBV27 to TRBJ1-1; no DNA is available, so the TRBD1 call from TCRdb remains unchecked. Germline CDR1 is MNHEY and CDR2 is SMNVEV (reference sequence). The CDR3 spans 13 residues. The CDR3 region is CASSRTEYTEAFF.

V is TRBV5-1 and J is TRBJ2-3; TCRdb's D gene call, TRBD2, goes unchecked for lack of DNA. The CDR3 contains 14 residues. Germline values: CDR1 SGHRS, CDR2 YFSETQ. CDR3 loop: CASSAGGGTDTQYF. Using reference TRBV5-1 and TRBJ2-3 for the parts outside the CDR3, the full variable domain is KAGVTQTPRYLIKTRGQQVTLSCSPISGHRSVSWYQQTPGQGLQFLFEYFSETQRNKGNFPGRFSGRQFSNSRSEMNVSTLELGDSALYLCASSAGGGTDTQYFGPGTRLTVL.

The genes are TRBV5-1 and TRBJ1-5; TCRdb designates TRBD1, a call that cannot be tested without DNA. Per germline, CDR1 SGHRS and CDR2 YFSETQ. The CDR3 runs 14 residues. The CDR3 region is CASSEQTGGQPQHF.